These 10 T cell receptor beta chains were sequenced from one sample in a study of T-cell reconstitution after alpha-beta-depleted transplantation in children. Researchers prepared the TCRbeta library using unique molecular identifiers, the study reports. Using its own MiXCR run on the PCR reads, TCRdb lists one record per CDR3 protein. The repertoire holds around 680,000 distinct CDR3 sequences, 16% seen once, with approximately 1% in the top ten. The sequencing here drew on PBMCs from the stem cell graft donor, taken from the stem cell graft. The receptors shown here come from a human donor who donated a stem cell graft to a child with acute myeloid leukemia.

Written as DNA, the CDR3 is TGCGCCAGCAGCGGTGCGGACAATGAGCAGTTCTTC. This encodes CASSGADNEQFF. The genes are TRBV5-1 and TRBJ2-1; no definite D call. This CDR3 has 12 residues. CDR1 and CDR2 from the germline V gene are SGHRS and YFSETQ. Trimming stripped 4 bases from V and 5 bases from J, with 7 bases between.

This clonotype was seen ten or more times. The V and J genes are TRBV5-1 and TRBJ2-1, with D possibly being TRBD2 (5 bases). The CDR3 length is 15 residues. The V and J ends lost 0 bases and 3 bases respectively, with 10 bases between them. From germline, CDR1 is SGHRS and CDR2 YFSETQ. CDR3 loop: CASSLEGSDYNEQFF. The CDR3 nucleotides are TGCGCCAGCAGCTTGGAGGGTAGCGACTACAATGAGCAGTTCTTC.

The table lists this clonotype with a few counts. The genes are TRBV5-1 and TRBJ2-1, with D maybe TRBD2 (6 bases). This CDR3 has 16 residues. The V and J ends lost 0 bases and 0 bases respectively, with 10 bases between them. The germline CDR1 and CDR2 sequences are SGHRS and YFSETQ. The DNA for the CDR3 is TGCGCCAGCAGCTTGGGGGTGGGGGGCTCCTACAATGAGCAGTTCTTC. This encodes CASSLGVGGSYNEQFF.

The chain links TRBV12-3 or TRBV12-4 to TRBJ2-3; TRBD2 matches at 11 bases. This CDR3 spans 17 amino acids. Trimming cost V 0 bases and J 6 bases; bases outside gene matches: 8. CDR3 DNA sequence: TGTGCCAGCAGTTTAGCAACTCTAGCGGGGGGCGGCGATACGCAGTATTTT. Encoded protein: CASSLATLAGGGDTQYF.

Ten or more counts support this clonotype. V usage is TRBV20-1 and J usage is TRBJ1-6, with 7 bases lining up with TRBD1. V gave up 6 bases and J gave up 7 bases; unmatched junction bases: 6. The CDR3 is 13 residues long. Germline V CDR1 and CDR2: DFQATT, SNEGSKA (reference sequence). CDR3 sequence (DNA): TGCAGTGCCTTAGAGGGGGCAAATTCACCCCTCCACTTT. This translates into CSALEGANSPLHF.

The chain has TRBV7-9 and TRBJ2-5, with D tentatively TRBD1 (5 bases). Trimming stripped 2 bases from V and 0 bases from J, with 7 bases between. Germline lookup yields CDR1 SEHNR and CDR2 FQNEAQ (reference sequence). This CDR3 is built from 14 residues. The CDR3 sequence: CASSLQGNQETQYF. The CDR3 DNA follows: TGTGCCAGCAGCTTACAGGGAAACCAAGAGACCCAGTACTTC. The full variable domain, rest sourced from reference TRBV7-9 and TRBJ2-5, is DTGVSQNPRHKITKRGQNVTFRCDPISEHNRLYWYRQTLGQGPEFLTYFQNEAQLEKSRLLSDRFSAERPKGSFSTLEIQRTEQGDSAMYLCASSLQGNQETQYFGPGTRLLVL.

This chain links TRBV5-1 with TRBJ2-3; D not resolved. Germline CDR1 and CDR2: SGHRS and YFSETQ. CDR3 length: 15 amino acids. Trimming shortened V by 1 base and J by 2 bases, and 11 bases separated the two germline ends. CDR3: CASSLTPFNTDTQYF. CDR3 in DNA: TGCGCCAGCAGCTTGACACCCTTCAACACAGATACGCAGTATTTT.

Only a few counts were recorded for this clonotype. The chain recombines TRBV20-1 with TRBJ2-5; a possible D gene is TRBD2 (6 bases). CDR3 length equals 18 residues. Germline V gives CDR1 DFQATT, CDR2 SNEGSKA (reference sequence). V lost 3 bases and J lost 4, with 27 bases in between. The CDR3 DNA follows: TGCAGTGCTAGGGGTTTGGTGGAGGGAACGTTTGTTCGAGAGACCCAGTACTTC. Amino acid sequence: CSARGLVEGTFVRETQYF.

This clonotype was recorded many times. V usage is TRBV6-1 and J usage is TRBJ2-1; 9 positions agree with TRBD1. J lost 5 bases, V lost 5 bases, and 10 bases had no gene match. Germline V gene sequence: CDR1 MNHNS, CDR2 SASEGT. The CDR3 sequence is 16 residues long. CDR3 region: CASSLSGTGTHNEQFF. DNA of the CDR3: TGTGCCAGCAGTCTCTCCGGGACAGGGACTCACAATGAGCAGTTCTTC.

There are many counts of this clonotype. In DNA, the CDR3 is TGCAGTGCTAGCCGCAGCGGGGGGCTTAATTCACCCCTCCACTTT. As protein: CSASRSGGLNSPLHF. This chain joins TRBV20-1 and TRBJ1-6; a possible D gene is TRBD1 (6 bases). The ends were cut back, 3 bases at V and 6 bases at J, with 15 bases in the middle. CDR1 is DFQATT, CDR2 SNEGSKA, per germline (reference sequence). This CDR3 is 15 amino acids long.